These 32 T cell receptor beta chains were sequenced from one sample in a study of Graves' ophthalmopathy and Graves' hyperthyroidism. For repertoire sequencing, the TCR beta CDR3 regions were amplified from RNA transcripts. The workflow started with a first-round RT-PCR run with HTBI primers and then moved on to a second-round multiplex PCR. TCRdb independently ran MiXCR on the multiplex PCR reads; one entry per CDR3 protein. The sample lists roughly 400,000 distinct CDR3 sequences, approximately 15% occurring once. The specimen sequenced was peripheral blood. The receptors were sampled from a woman aged 18-29 years with stable Graves' hyperthyroidism.

The sample holds many counts of this clonotype. V usage is TRBV6-1 and J usage is TRBJ2-7; tentative D call: TRBD1 (5 bases). Germline loops: CDR1 MNHNS, CDR2 SASEGT. V was shortened by 6 bases and J by 0 bases, with 15 bases between the two germline ends. This CDR3 region has 15 residues. CDR3 residues: CASRGPPSSSYEQYF. The CDR3 DNA reads as TGTGCCAGCAGGGGGCCCCCATCGAGCTCCTACGAGCAGTACTTC.

The V and J genes are TRBV5-1 and TRBJ2-5; D could derive from TRBD1 or TRBD2 (5 bases each). The CDR3 contains 12 residues. The germline V gene encodes CDR1 SGHRS and CDR2 YFSETQ. V was clipped by 5 bases and J by 13 bases, with 18 bases between them. Here the CDR3 DNA reads TGCGCCAGCAGTGCCCCGGGACGCCCCCCGTACTTC. Translating it yields CASSAPGRPPYF.

This clonotype was counted many times. The V and J genes are TRBV11-2 and TRBJ2-5, with TRBD1 identical over 11 bases. The ends lost 1 base at V and 4 bases at J; junction bases unmatched: 2. The CDR3 loop spans 15 amino acids. Germline loops: CDR1 SGHAT, CDR2 FQNNGV. The CDR3 reads CASSLGTGGGETQYF. The CDR3 DNA follows: TGTGCCAGCAGCTTAGGGACAGGGGGCGGAGAGACCCAGTACTTC.

This clonotype showed up many times. The rearrangement joins TRBV7-3 to TRBJ1-2; D gene ambiguous. With 0 bases removed from V and 8 bases from J, the gap between germline ends came to 16 bases. This CDR3 is built from 15 residues. Germline CDR1 SGHTA, CDR2 FQGTGA. The CDR3 DNA reads TGTGCCAGCAGCTTAACTGGATGGTCAATTAGCGGCTACACCTTC. It yields the protein CASSLTGWSISGYTF.

Concerning this clonotype: This sequence may be a read error, since a much larger clone differs from it by one base. J is TRBJ1-5 and V is TRBV6-1; a weak D match, TRBD1 (6 bases). The CDR3 sequence is 15 residues long. CDR1 and CDR2 from the germline V gene are MNHNS and SASEGT. The CDR3 here is CAGSPRTGSDQPQHF. The CDR3 DNA follows: TGTGCCGGCAGTCCACGAACAGGGTCCGATCAGCCCCAGCATTTT.

The sample holds many counts of this clonotype. V and J are TRBV12-5 and TRBJ1-5, with unresolved D. Germline lookup yields CDR1 LGHNT and CDR2 FRNRAP. There are 14 residues in the CDR3. V was cut by 6 bases and J by 5 bases, with 14 bases left in between. The CDR3 is CASGRGVEDQPQHF. CDR3 nucleotides: TGTGCTAGTGGCCGCGGGGTCGAGGATCAGCCCCAGCATTTT.

This clonotype was seen repeatedly, ten times or more. The rearrangement links TRBV24-1 to TRBJ2-7; D possibly corresponds to TRBD2 (5 bases). Trimming took off 9 bases at V and 2 bases at J, with 13 bases between the two ends. There are 13 residues in the CDR3. Germline V CDR1 and CDR2: KGHDR, SFDVKD. Here the CDR3 reads CATRFRGPYEQYF. CDR3 DNA sequence: TGTGCCACCCGTTTTCGAGGGCCCTACGAGCAGTACTTC.

This clonotype has ten or more counts. J is TRBJ2-5 and V is TRBV7-2; D is perhaps TRBD1 or TRBD2 (6 bases each). Trimming cost V 5 bases and J 0 bases, with 13 bases left between them. The CDR3 spans 15 residues. Germline values: CDR1 SGHTA, CDR2 FQGNSA. CDR3 in DNA: TGTGCCAGCAGCCCTGAGGGGGGTTACCAAGAGACCCAGTACTTC. It is translated as CASSPEGGYQETQYF.

This clonotype was detected a few times. This chain joins TRBV11-3 and TRBJ1-1; D unclear. The CDR3 totals 12 residues. CDR1 is SGHNT, CDR2 YENEEA, per germline. Trimming removed 0 bases at V and 8 bases at J, with 7 bases between. The CDR3 region has the DNA TGTGCCAGCAGCTTAGATCCGGGGGAAGCTTTCTTT. Protein sequence: CASSLDPGEAFF.

This clonotype was detected ten times or more. This chain connects TRBV12-5 to TRBJ1-5; no clear D gene. Looked up from germline, CDR1 is LGHNT and CDR2 is FRNRAP. Trimming pared 7 bases from V and 6 bases from J, leaving 13 bases between. The length of the CDR3 is 13 residues. CDR3 region: CASAKSRGQPQHF. The CDR3 DNA follows: TGTGCTAGTGCTAAATCACGTGGTCAGCCCCAGCATTTT.

At least ten counts were recorded for this clonotype. The genes are TRBV20-1 and TRBJ2-7; 7 bases are a match to TRBD1. Per the germline V gene, CDR1 is DFQATT and CDR2 is SNEGSKA (reference sequence). Trimming removed 5 bases from V and 4 bases from J; junction bases left unmatched: 5. The CDR3 totals 12 residues. CDR3 loop: CSAAQTGYEQYF. CDR3 sequence (DNA): TGCAGTGCTGCCCAGACAGGGTACGAGCAGTACTTC.

This chain joins TRBV6-1 and TRBJ2-5; D is possibly TRBD1 (6 bases). Germline lookup yields CDR1 MNHNS and CDR2 SASEGT. The CDR3 totals 15 residues. The ends were cut back, 7 bases at V and 3 bases at J, with 18 bases in the middle. CDR3 bases: TGTGCCAGCATCACGACGGACAGCCGAAAAGAGACCCAGTACTTC. Its protein is CASITTDSRKETQYF.

This clonotype was recorded at least ten times. The chain has TRBV5-1 and TRBJ2-7; D might be TRBD1 or TRBD2, each matching 5 bases. Germline CDR1 SGHRS, CDR2 YFSETQ. V lost 1 base and J 0 bases, leaving 14 bases between the germline ends. The length of the CDR3 is 16 residues. For the CDR3, the DNA is TGCGCCAGCAGCTTGCTTCTGGTCGGGGCCTCCTACGAGCAGTACTTC. As protein: CASSLLLVGASYEQYF.

This clonotype was counted many times. V and J are TRBV25-1 and TRBJ2-2, with a tentative D call TRBD1 (5 bases). This CDR3 comprises 18 residues. Germline CDR1 is MGHDK and CDR2 is SYGVNS. V was shortened by 4 bases and J by 4 bases, with 22 bases between the two germline ends. In nucleotides, the CDR3 is TGTGCCAGCAGTGGGATCGCAAGGGGCGCGGTCCGCACCGGGGAGCTGTTTTTT. It codes for CASSGIARGAVRTGELFF.

This clonotype was seen many times. The genes are TRBV24-1 and TRBJ1-5; TRBD1 matches 10 bases. The CDR3 has 15 residues. Trimming cost V 6 bases and J 7 bases; bases outside gene matches: 8. Germline V gene lookup returns CDR1 KGHDR and CDR2 SFDVKD. CDR3 sequence: CATSPGTGERQPQHF. The CDR3 nucleotides are TGTGCCACCAGTCCAGGGACAGGGGAGAGGCAGCCCCAGCATTTT.

This clonotype appeared many times. This sequence joins TRBV7-6 and TRBJ1-2; a possible D gene is TRBD1 (6 bases). Germline V gene data show CDR1 as SGHVS and CDR2 as FNYEAQ. The CDR3 is made up of 17 amino acids. V was shortened by 1 base and J by 10 bases, with 25 bases between the two germline ends. The CDR3 DNA reads TGTGCCAGCAGCTTAGAAATCCATGGCGTAGGGGGAATGGCCTACACCTTC. Translated, it gives CASSLEIHGVGGMAYTF.

This clonotype has at least ten counts. The V call is TRBV6-2 or TRBV6-3, the J call TRBJ1-1; the D is unclear. CDR3 size: 15 residues. CDR1 is MNHEY and CDR2 is SVGEGT in the germline V gene. Trimming pared 0 bases from V and 0 bases from J, leaving 8 bases between. The CDR3: CASSYSGTLNTEAFF. CDR3 DNA: TGTGCCAGCAGTTACTCGGGCACCCTGAACACTGAAGCTTTCTTT.

This clonotype was recorded at least ten times. The V call is TRBV5-1, the J call TRBJ1-1, with D tentatively TRBD1 (5 bases). V lost 4 bases and J lost 4, with 14 bases in between. The CDR3 is 14 residues long. Germline-derived CDR1 and CDR2 are SGHRS and YFSETQ. CDR3 sequence: CASSPYMGPTEAFF. As DNA, the CDR3 is TGCGCCAGCAGCCCCTACATGGGACCCACTGAAGCTTTCTTT.

This clonotype was picked up many times. The DNA of the CDR3 is TGTGCCAGCAGTGATAGGACAGGGGGCCAAGAGACCCAGTACTTC. It encodes CASSDRTGGQETQYF. This rearrangement joins TRBV27 to TRBJ2-5; the match to TRBD1 covers 10 bases. The germline CDR1 and CDR2 sequences are MNHEY and SMNVEV (reference sequence). V was clipped by 5 bases and J by 1 base; unmatched bases: 4. This CDR3 has 15 amino acids.

This clonotype has ten or more counts. This may be a read error: a much more frequent sequence differs by one nucleotide. The chain joins TRBV12-3 or TRBV12-4 to TRBJ1-5, with TRBD1 as a possible D gene (5 bases). The CDR3 has 15 residues. V shed 5 bases and J shed 8 bases, with 19 bases lying between them. The CDR3 region has the DNA TGTGCCAGCAGTCTTAAGGGGCCTGGCGGGAAGCCCCAGCATTTT. Encoded protein: CASSLKGPGGKPQHF.

This clonotype was seen many times. The chain uses TRBV12-3 or TRBV12-4 and TRBJ2-7; 7 bases are shared with TRBD1. This CDR3 region has 13 residues. Unmatched junction bases numbered 4, after V lost 6 bases and J lost 2 bases. The CDR3 DNA sequence: TGTGCCAGCAGACCGGGACAGACCTACGAGCAGTACTTC. Its protein product is CASRPGQTYEQYF.

The table lists this clonotype with many counts. The genes are TRBV10-1 and TRBJ1-3; maybe TRBD1 (6 bases). Germline V gives CDR1 WNHNN, CDR2 SYGVQD (reference sequence). Trimming cost V 7 bases and J 3 bases, with 10 bases left between them. The CDR3 consists of 13 residues. CDR3 nucleotides: TGCGCCAGCACCCGGGACATTGGAAACACCATATATTTT. Amino acids: CASTRDIGNTIYF.

This clonotype was counted ten times or more. The chain carries TRBV14 and TRBJ2-5; D is undetermined. The CDR3 is 11 amino acids. The germline V gene has CDR1 SGHDN and CDR2 FVKESK. Trimming left V 3 bases short and J 5 bases short, with 4 bases between. CDR3 in amino acids: CASSHAETQYF. In DNA form, the CDR3 reads TGTGCCAGCAGCCACGCGGAGACCCAGTACTTC.

V and J are TRBV11-1 and TRBJ1-1; unclear D gene. This CDR3 is built from 18 residues. The V and J ends lost 2 bases and 0 bases respectively, with 19 bases between them. CDR1 SGHAT and CDR2 FQDESV come from the germline V gene (reference sequence). DNA of the CDR3: TGTGCCAGCAGCTTAATCCTATCACCGCGATCAATGAACACTGAAGCTTTCTTT. Residues: CASSLILSPRSMNTEAFF.

V usage is TRBV7-9 and J usage is TRBJ1-2; D is uncertain. Germline V gives CDR1 SEHNR, CDR2 FQNEAQ (reference sequence). V was clipped by 0 bases and J by 3 bases, with 11 bases between them. The CDR3 has 15 amino acids. The CDR3 DNA reads TGTGCCAGCAGCTTAGCGGGGTCAGATTACTATGGCTACACCTTC. This translates into CASSLAGSDYYGYTF.

This clonotype was seen many times. For the CDR3, the DNA is TGTGCCAGTAGTACCAACCTGGGGTACGAGCAGTACTTC. This gives the protein CASSTNLGYEQYF. The rearrangement joins TRBV19 to TRBJ2-7, with D uncertain. There are 13 residues in the CDR3. The germline gives CDR1 LNHDA, CDR2 SQIVND (reference sequence). V dropped 4 bases and J dropped 4 bases, with 11 bases sitting between them.

This clonotype was seen ten or more times. The J gene is TRBJ1-1, the V gene TRBV20-1; D uncertain. V was clipped by 0 bases and J by 0 bases, with 8 bases between them. The CDR3 runs 14 residues. Germline CDR1 reads DFQATT; CDR2 reads SNEGSKA (reference sequence). CDR3 bases: TGCAGTGCTAGAGATCCAGGCATGAACACTGAAGCTTTCTTT. Protein: CSARDPGMNTEAFF.

This clonotype was observed at least ten times. The chain couples TRBV5-1 to TRBJ2-5; 9 bases are shared with TRBD1. CDR1 is SGHRS and CDR2 is YFSETQ in the germline V gene. V dropped 4 bases and J dropped 3; count of bases not matched to a gene: 1. The length of the CDR3 is 13 residues. The DNA for the CDR3 is TGCGCCAGCAGCAGGACAGGGGAAGAGACCCAGTACTTC. Translating gives CASSRTGEETQYF.

The chain recombines TRBV6-1 with TRBJ1-1; 11 bases are shared with TRBD1. The CDR3 contains 17 residues. V lost 6 bases to trimming and J lost 1 base; unmatched junction nucleotides: 10. The germline CDR1 and CDR2 sequences are MNHNS and SASEGT. The CDR3 loop is CASSGTGGARANTEAFF. The CDR3 DNA reads TGTGCCAGCAGCGGGACAGGGGGGGCGCGGGCGAACACTGAAGCTTTCTTT.

This clonotype showed up many times. This chain links TRBV6-1 with TRBJ1-2, with 7 bases lining up with TRBD1. Trimming took 6 bases from V and 1 from J; bases not matched to a gene: 8. Germline CDR1 MNHNS, CDR2 SASEGT. The CDR3 runs to 15 residues. The CDR3 protein is CASSDNRGVNYGYTF. The CDR3 DNA reads as TGTGCCAGCAGCGATAACAGGGGCGTTAACTATGGCTACACCTTC.

This clonotype was detected ten times or more. The chain couples TRBV19 to TRBJ1-5, with a tentative D call TRBD1 (5 bases). This CDR3 region has 15 residues. CDR1 LNHDA and CDR2 SQIVND come from the germline V gene (reference sequence). Trimming took off 2 bases at V and 5 bases at J, with 13 bases between the two ends. CDR3 residues: CASSIIGGADQPQHF. The CDR3 nucleotides read TGTGCCAGTAGTATAATCGGAGGGGCCGATCAGCCCCAGCATTTT. Variable domain in full (rest from reference TRBV19 and TRBJ1-5): DGGITQSPKYLFRKEGQNVTLSCEQNLNHDAMYWYRQDPGQGLRLIYYSQIVNDFQKGDIAEGYSVSREKKESFPLTVTSAQKNPTAFYLCASSIIGGADQPQHFGDGTRLSIL.

This clonotype was seen a few times. The V call is TRBV24-1, the J call TRBJ1-2; D possibly corresponds to TRBD1 (5 bases). V lost 2 bases, J lost 8 bases, and 8 bases lay in between. This CDR3 spans 12 amino acids. CDR1 is KGHDR and CDR2 is SFDVKD in the germline V gene. The CDR3 DNA reads as TGTGCCACCAGTGATTCCGGGGGGGGCTACACCTTC. The encoded protein is CATSDSGGGYTF.